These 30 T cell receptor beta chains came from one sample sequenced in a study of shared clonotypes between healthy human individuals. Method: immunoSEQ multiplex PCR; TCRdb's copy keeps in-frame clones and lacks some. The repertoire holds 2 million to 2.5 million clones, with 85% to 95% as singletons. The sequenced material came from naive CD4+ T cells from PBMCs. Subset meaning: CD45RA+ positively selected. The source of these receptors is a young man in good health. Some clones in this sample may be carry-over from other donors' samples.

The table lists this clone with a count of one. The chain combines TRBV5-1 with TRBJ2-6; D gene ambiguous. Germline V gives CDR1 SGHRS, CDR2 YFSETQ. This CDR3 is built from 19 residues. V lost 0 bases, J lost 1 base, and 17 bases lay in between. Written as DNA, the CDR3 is TGCGCCAGCAGCTTGGGCCTCCGAGGCCTCGATTCTGGGGCCAACGTCCTGACTTTC. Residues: CASSLGLRGLDSGANVLTF.

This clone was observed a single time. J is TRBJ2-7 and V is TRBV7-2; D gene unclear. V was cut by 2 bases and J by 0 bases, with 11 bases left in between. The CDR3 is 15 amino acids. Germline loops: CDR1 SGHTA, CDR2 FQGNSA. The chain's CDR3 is CASSLIPLDSYEQYF. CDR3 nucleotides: TGTGCCAGCAGCTTAATCCCTTTGGACTCCTACGAGCAGTACTTC.

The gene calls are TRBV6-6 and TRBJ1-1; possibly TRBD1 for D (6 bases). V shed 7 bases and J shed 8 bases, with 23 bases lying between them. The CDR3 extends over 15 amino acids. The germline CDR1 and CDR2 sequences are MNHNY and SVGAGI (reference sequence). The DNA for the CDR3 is TGTGCCAGCACCCCTTTGGCAGGGGAAGTTTCCGAAGCTTTCTTT. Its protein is CASTPLAGEVSEAFF.

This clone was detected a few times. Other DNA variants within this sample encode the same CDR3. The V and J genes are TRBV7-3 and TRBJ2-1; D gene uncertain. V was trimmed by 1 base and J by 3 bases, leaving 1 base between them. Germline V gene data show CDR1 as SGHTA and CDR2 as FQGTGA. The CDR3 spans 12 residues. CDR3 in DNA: TGTGCCAGCAGCTTAAACTACAATGAGCAGTTCTTC. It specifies CASSLNYNEQFF.

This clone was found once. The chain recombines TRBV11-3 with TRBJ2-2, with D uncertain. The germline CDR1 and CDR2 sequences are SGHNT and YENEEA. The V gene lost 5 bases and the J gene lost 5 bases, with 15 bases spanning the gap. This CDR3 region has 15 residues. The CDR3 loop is CASSLGDLHTGELFF. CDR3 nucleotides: TGTGCCAGCAGCCTCGGAGACCTCCATACCGGGGAGCTGTTTTTT. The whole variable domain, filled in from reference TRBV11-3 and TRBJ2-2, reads EAGVVQSPRYKIIEKKQPVAFWCNPISGHNTLYWYLQNLGQGPELLIRYENEEAVDDSQLPKDRFSAERLKGVDSTLKIQPAELGDSAVYLCASSLGDLHTGELFFGEGSRLTVL.

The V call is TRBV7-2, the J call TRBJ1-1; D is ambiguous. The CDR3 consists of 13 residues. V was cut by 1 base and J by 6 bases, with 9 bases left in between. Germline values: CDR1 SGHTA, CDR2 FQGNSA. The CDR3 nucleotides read TGTGCCAGCAGCTTAGAACAACTCGCTGAAGCTTTCTTT. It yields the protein CASSLEQLAEAFF. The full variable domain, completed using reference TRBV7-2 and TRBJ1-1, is GAGVSQSPSNKVTEKGKDVELRCDPISGHTALYWYRQSLGQGLEFLIYFQGNSAPDKSGLPSDRFSAERTGGSVSTLTIQRTQQEDSAVYLCASSLEQLAEAFFGQGTRLTVV.

The DNA for the CDR3 is TGTGCCAGCTCACCCCCGGAGGGGGTAGGTGGCTACACCTTC. This encodes CASSPPEGVGGYTF. This chain connects TRBV18 to TRBJ1-2; D perhaps matches TRBD1 (6 bases). Germline V gene lookup returns CDR1 KGHSH and CDR2 LQKENI. The CDR3 covers 14 residues. V was clipped by 3 bases and J by 7 bases, with 15 bases between them. Looking up the rest from reference TRBV18 and TRBJ1-2 gives the full variable domain: NAGVMQNPRHLVRRRGQEARLRCSPMKGHSHVYWYRQLPEEGLKFMVYLQKENIIDESGMPKERFSAEFPKEGPSILRIQQVVRGDSAAYFCASSPPEGVGGYTFGSGTRLTVV.

CDR3 coding DNA: TGTGCCTGGAAAACAAGGAAGGGACAGGGTGGCACTGAAGCTTTCTTT. Its protein is CAWKTRKGQGGTEAFF. The V call is TRBV30, the J call TRBJ1-1; 9 positions agree with TRBD1. The junction had 13 bases not matched to a gene; V was cut back by 4 bases and J by 4 bases. Germline-derived CDR1 and CDR2 are GTSNPN and SVGIG (reference sequence). The CDR3 length is 16 residues.

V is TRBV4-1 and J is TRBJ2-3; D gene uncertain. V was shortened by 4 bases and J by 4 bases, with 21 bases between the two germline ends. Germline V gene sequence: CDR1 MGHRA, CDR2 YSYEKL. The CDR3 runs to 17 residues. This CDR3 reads CASSLSLALSFADTQYF. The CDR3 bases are TGCGCCAGCAGCCTTTCCTTAGCCCTCTCCTTCGCAGATACGCAGTATTTT.

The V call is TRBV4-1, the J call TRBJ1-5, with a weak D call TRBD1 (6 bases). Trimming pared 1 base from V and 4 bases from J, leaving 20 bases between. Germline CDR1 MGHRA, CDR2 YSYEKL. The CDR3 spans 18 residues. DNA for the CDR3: TGCGCCAGCAGCCAAGGAAGGGGGGTGGGCTACCCTAATCAGCCCCAGCATTTT. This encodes CASSQGRGVGYPNQPQHF.

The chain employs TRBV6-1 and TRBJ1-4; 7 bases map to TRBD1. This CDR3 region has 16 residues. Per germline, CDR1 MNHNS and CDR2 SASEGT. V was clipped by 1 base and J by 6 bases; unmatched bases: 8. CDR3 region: CASSEGRGPRDEKLFF. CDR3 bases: TGTGCCAGCAGTGAAGGGAGGGGGCCGAGGGATGAAAAACTGTTTTTT.

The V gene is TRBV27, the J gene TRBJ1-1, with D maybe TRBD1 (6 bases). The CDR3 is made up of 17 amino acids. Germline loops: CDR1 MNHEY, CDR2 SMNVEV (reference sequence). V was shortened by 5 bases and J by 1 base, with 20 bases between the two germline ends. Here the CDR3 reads CASSPGHGGFSNTEAFF. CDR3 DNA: TGTGCCAGCAGTCCGGGACACGGGGGATTCTCGAACACTGAAGCTTTCTTT.

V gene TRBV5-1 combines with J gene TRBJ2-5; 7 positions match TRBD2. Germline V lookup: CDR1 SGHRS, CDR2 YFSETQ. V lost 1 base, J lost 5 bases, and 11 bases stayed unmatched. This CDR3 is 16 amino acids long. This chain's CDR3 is CASSLILSGIWETQYF. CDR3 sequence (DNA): TGCGCCAGCAGCTTGATCCTAAGCGGGATTTGGGAGACCCAGTACTTC.

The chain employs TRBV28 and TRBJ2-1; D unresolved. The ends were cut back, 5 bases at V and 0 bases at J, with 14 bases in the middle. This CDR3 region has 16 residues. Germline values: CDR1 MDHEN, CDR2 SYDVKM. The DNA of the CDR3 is TGTGCCAGCAGTCCCTTTTCGTTAACCTCCTACAATGAGCAGTTCTTC. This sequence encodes CASSPFSLTSYNEQFF. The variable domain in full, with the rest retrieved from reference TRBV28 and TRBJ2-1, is DVKVTQSSRYLVKRTGEKVFLECVQDMDHENMFWYRQDPGLGLRLIYFSYDVKMKEKGDIPEGYSVSREKKERFSLILESASTNQTSMYLCASSPFSLTSYNEQFFGPGTRLTVL.

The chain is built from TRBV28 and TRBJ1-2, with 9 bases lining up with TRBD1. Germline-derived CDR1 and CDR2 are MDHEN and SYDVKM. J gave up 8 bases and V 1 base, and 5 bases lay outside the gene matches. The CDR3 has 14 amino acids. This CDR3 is CASSLSTGGMGYTF. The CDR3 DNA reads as TGTGCCAGCAGTTTATCCACAGGGGGCATGGGCTACACCTTC.

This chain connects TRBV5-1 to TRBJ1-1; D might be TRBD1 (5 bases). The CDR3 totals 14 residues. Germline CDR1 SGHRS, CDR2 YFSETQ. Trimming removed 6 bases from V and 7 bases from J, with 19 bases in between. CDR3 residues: CASTFMGPQNEAFF. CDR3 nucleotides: TGCGCCAGCACCTTTATGGGGCCCCAAAATGAAGCTTTCTTT.

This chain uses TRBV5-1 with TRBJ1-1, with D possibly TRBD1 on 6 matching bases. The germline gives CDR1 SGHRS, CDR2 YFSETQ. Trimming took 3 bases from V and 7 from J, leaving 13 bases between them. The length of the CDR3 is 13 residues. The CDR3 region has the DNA TGCGCCAGCAGCTATGGGGGGGCGGTTGAAGCTTTCTTT. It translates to CASSYGGAVEAFF.

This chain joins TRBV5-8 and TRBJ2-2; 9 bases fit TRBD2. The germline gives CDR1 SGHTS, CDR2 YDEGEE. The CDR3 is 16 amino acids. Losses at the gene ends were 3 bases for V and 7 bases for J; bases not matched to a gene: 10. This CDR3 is CASSYPGLAGVGELFF. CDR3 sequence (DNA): TGTGCCAGCAGCTACCCGGGACTAGCTGGGGTCGGGGAGCTGTTTTTT.

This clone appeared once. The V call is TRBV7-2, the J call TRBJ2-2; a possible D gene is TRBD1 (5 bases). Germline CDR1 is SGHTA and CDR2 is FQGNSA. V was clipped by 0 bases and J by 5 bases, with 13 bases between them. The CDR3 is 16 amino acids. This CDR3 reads CASSLAQGQGTGELFF. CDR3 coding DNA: TGTGCCAGCAGCTTAGCTCAGGGCCAGGGAACCGGGGAGCTGTTTTTT.

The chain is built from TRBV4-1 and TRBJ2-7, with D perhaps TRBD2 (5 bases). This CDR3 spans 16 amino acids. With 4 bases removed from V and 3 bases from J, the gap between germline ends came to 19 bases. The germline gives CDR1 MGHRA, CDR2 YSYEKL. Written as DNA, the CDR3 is TGCGCCAGCAGCCCTCCCTTCGGGCTAGCCAACTACGAGCAGTACTTC. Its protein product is CASSPPFGLANYEQYF.

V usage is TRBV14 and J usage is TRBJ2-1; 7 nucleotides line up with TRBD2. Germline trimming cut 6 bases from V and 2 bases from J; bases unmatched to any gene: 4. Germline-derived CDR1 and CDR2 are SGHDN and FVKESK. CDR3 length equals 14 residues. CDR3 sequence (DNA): TGTGCCAGCAGTCCCCTAGCGGCCTACAATGAGCAGTTCTTC. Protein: CASSPLAAYNEQFF.

The CDR3 here is CTSSQDPTGFIQETQYF. For the CDR3, the DNA is TGCACCAGCAGCCAAGATCCCACAGGGTTCATACAAGAGACCCAGTACTTC. The chain joins TRBV1 to TRBJ2-5; the D call in the table, TRBD1, was not verified against the DNA. TRBV1 is termed a pseudogene. This CDR3 comprises 17 residues.

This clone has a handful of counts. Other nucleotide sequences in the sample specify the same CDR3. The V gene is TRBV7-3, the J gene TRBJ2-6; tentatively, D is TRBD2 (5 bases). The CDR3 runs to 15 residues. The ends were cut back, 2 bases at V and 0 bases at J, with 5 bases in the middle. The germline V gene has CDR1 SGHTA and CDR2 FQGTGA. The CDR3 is CASSLGLSGANVLTF. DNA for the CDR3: TGTGCCAGCAGCTTAGGACTCTCTGGGGCCAACGTCCTGACTTTC.

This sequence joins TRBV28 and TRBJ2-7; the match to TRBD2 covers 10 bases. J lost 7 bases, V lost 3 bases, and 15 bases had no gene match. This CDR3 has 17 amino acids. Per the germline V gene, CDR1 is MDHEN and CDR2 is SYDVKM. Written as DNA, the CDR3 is TGTGCCAGCAGTTTGTCGGGGAGCATAGCGGGAGGTCGTGAGCAGTACTTC. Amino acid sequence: CASSLSGSIAGGREQYF.

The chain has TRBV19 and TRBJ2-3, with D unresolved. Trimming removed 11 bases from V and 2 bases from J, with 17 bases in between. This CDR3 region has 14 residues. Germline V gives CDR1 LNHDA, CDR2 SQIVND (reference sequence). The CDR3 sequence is CASHQRHLTDTQYF. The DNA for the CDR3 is TGTGCCTCTCACCAAAGGCATCTCACAGATACGCAGTATTTT.

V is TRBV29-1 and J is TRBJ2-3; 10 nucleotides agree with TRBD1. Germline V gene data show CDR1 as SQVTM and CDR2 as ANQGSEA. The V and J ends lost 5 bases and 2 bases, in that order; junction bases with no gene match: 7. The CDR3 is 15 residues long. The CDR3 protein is CSVSGTGAPTDTQYF. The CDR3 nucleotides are TGCAGCGTTTCCGGGACAGGGGCCCCCACAGATACGCAGTATTTT.

The CDR3 DNA reads TGTGCTACGGCAGGGCGCGAAAAACTGTTTTTT. It specifies CATAGREKLFF. The chain joins TRBV2 to TRBJ1-4, with D perhaps matching TRBD1 (5 bases). Per germline, CDR1 SNHLY and CDR2 FYNNEI. There are 11 residues in the CDR3.

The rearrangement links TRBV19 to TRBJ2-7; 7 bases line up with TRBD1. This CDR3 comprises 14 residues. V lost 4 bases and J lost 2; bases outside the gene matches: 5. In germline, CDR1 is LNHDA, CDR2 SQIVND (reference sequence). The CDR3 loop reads CASSSPGQTYEQYF. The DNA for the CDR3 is TGTGCCAGTAGTAGTCCGGGACAGACCTACGAGCAGTACTTC. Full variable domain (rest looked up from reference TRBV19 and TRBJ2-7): DGGITQSPKYLFRKEGQNVTLSCEQNLNHDAMYWYRQDPGQGLRLIYYSQIVNDFQKGDIAEGYSVSREKKESFPLTVTSAQKNPTAFYLCASSSPGQTYEQYFGPGTRLTVT.

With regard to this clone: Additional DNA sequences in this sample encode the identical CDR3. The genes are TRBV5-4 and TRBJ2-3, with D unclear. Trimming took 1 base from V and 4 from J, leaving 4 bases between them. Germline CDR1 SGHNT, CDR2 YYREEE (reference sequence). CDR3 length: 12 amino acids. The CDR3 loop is CASSLIADTQYF. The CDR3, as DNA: TGTGCCAGCAGCTTGATCGCAGATACGCAGTATTTT.

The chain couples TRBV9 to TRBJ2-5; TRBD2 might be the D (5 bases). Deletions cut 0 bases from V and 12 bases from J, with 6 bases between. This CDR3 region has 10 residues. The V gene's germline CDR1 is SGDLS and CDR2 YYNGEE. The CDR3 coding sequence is TGTGCCAGCAGCGTAGACGGGGAGTACTTC. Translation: CASSVDGEYF. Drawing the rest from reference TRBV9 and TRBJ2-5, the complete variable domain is DSGVTQTPKHLITATGQRVTLRCSPRSGDLSVYWYQQSLDQGLQFLIQYYNGEERAKGNILERFSAQQFPDLHSELNLSSLELGDSALYFCASSVDGEYFGPGTRLLVL.